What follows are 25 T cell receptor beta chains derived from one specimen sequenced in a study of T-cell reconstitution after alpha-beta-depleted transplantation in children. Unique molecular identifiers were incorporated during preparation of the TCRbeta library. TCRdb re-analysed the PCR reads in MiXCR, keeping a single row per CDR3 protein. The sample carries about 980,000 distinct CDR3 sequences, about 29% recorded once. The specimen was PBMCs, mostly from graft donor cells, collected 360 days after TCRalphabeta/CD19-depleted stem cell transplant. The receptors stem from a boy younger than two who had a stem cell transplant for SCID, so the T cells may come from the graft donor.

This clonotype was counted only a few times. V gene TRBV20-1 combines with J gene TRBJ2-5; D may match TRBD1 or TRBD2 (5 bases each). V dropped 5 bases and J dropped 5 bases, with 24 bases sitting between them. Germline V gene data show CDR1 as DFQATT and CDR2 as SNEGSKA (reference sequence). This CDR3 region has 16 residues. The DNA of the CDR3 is TGCAGTGCTCTCTACTTTGGGACGGTCGATGAGGAGACCCAGTACTTC. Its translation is CSALYFGTVDEETQYF.

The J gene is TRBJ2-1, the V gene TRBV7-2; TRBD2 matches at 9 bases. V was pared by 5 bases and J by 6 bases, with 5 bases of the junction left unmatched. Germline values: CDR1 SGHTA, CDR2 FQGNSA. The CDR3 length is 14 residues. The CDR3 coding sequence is TGTGCCAGCAGCAGTAGCGGGGGCCCCAATGAGCAGTTCTTC. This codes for CASSSSGGPNEQFF.

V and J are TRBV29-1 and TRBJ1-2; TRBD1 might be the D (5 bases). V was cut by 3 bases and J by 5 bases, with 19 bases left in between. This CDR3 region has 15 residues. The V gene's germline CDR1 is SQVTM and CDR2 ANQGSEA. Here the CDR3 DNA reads TGCAGCGTTGATGGCGGGCAGGGTTCTTCATATGGCTACACCTTC. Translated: CSVDGGQGSSYGYTF. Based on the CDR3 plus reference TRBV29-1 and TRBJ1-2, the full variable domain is SAVISQKPSRDICQRGTSLTIQCQVDSQVTMMFWYRQQPGQSLTLIATANQGSEATYESGFVIDKFPISRPNLTFSTLTVSNMSPEDSSIYLCSVDGGQGSSYGYTFGSGTRLTVV.

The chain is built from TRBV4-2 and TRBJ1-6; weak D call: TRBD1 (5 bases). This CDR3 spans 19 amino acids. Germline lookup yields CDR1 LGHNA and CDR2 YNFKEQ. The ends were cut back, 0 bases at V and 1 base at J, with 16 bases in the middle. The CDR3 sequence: CASSQDWAGKGSYNSPLHF. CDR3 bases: TGTGCCAGCAGCCAAGATTGGGCAGGGAAAGGGTCCTATAATTCACCCCTCCACTTT.

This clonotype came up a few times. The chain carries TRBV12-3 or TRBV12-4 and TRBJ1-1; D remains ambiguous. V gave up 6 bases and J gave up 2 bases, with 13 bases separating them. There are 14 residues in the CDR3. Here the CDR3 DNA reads TGTGCCAGCAGCCCCAAACGGATTAACACTGAAGCTTTCTTT. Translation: CASSPKRINTEAFF.

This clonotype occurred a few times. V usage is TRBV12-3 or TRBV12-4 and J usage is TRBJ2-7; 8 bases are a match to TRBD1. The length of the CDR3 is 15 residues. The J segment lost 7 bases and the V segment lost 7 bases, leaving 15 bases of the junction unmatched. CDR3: CASTAWGQGAKEQYF. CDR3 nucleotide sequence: TGTGCCAGCACTGCTTGGGGCCAGGGGGCGAAGGAGCAGTACTTC.

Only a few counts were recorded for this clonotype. CDR3 in amino acids: CSANRLAGGPVQETQYF. In nucleotides, the CDR3 is TGCAGTGCAAACCGACTAGCGGGGGGGCCTGTCCAAGAGACCCAGTACTTC. The chain combines TRBV20-1 with TRBJ2-5; 14 bases match TRBD2. CDR1 is DFQATT and CDR2 is SNEGSKA in the germline V gene (reference sequence). The CDR3 extends over 17 amino acids. Trimming removed 6 bases from V and 1 base from J; junction bases left unmatched: 10.

The CDR3 loop reads CSARVGGYYEQYF. The CDR3 DNA reads TGCAGTGCTAGGGTAGGGGGATACTACGAGCAGTACTTC. J is TRBJ2-7 and V is TRBV20-1, with D possibly matching TRBD1 (6 bases). CDR3 length equals 13 residues. The V and J ends lost 3 bases and 3 bases respectively, with 12 bases between them. Looked up from germline, CDR1 is DFQATT and CDR2 is SNEGSKA (reference sequence).

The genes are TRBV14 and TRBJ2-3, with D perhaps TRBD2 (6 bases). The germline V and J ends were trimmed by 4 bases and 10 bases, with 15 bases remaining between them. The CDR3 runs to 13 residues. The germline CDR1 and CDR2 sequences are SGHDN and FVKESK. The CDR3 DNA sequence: TGTGCCAGCAGCCTCAAACTAGCACCACCGCAGTATTTT. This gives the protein CASSLKLAPPQYF.

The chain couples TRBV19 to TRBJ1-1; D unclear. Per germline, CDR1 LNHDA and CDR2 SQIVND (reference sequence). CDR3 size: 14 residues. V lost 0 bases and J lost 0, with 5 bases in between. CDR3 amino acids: CASSIDRLNTEAFF. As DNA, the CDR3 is TGTGCCAGTAGTATAGACAGATTGAACACTGAAGCTTTCTTT.

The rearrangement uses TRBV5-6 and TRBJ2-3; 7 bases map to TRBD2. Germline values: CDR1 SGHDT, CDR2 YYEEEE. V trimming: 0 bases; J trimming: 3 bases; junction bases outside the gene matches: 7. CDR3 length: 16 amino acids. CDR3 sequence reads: CASSLALRGKTDTQYF. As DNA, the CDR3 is TGTGCCAGCAGCTTGGCCTTGCGGGGGAAGACAGATACGCAGTATTTT.

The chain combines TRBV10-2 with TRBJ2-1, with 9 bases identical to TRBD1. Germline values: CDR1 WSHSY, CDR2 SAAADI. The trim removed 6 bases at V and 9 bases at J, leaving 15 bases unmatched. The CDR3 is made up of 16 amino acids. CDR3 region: CASRGMGQGYQVEQFF. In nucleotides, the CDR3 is TGCGCCAGCAGGGGAATGGGACAGGGTTACCAGGTTGAGCAGTTCTTC.

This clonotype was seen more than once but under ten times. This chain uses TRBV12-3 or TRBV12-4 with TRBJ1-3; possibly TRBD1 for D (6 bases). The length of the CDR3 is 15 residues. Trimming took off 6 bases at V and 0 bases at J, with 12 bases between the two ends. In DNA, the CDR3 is TGTGCCAGCAGCCTCCAGGGGAGCTCTGGAAACACCATATATTTT. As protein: CASSLQGSSGNTIYF.

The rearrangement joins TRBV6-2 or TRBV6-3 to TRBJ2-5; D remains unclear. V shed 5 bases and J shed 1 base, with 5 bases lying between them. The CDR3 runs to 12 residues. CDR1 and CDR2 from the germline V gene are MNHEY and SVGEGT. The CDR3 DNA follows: TGTGCCAGCAGTACTCTCCAAGAGACCCAGTACTTC. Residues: CASSTLQETQYF.

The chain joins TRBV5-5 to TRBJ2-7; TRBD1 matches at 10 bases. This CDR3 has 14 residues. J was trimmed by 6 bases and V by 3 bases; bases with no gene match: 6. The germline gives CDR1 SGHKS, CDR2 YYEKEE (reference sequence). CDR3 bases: TGTGCCAGCAGCTACGGGACAGGGGATCTCGAGCAGTACTTC. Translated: CASSYGTGDLEQYF.

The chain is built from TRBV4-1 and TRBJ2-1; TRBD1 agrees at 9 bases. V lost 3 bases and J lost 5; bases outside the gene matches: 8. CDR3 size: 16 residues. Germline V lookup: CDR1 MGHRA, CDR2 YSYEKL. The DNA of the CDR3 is TGCGCCAGCAGCCAGTTCTACAGGGGGCGAAACAATGAGCAGTTCTTC. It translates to CASSQFYRGRNNEQFF.

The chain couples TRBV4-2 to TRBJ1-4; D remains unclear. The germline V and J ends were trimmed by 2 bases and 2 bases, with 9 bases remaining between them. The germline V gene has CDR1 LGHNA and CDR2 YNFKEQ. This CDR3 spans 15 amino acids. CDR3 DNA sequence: TGTGCCAGCAGCCAAAGACGGGCGACTAATGAAAAACTGTTTTTT. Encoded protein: CASSQRRATNEKLFF.

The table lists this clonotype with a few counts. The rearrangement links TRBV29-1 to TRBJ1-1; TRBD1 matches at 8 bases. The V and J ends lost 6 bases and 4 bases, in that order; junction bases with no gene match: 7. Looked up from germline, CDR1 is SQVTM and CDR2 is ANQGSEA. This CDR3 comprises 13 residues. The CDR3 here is CSVRTGMGTEAFF. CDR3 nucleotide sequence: TGCAGCGTCCGGACAGGGATGGGCACTGAAGCTTTCTTT.

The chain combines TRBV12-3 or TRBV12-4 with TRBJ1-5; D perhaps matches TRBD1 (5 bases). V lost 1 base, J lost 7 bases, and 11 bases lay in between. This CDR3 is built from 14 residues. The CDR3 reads CASSLEGTWQPQHF. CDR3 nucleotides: TGTGCCAGCAGTTTAGAGGGGACGTGGCAGCCCCAGCATTTT.

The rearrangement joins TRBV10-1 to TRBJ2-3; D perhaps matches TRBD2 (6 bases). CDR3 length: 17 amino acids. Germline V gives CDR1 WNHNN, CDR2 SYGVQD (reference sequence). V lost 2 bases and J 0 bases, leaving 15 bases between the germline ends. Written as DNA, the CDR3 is TGCGCCAGCAGTGAGACGTTGGGACTGTCTAGCACAGATACGCAGTATTTT. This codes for CASSETLGLSSTDTQYF.

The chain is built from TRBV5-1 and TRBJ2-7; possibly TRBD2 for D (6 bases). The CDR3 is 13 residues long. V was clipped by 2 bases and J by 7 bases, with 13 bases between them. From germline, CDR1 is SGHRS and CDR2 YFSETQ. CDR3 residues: CASSFTLAGEQYF. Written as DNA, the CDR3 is TGCGCCAGCAGCTTCACACTAGCTGGGGAGCAGTACTTC.

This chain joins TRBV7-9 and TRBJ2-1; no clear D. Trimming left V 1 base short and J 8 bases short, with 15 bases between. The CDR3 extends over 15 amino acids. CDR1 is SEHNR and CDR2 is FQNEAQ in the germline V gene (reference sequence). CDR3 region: CASSLGLTIGDEQFF. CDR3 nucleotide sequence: TGTGCCAGCAGCTTAGGATTGACGATTGGGGATGAGCAGTTCTTC.

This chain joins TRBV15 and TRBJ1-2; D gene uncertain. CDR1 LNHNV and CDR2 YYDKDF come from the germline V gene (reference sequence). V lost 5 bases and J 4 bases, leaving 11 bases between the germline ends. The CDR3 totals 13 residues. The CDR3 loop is CATSPLDSYGYTF. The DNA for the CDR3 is TGTGCCACCAGCCCCCTTGATAGCTATGGCTACACCTTC. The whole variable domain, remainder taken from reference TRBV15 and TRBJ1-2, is DAMVIQNPRYQVTQFGKPVTLSCSQTLNHNVMYWYQQKSSQAPKLLFHYYDKDFNNEADTPDNFQSRRPNTSFCFLDIRSPGLGDTAMYLCATSPLDSYGYTFGSGTRLTVV.

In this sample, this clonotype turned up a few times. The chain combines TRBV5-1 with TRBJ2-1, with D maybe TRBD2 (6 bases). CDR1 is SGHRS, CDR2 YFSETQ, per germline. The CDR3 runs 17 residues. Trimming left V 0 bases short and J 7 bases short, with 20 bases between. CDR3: CASSLEVLVWGVNEQFF. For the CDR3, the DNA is TGCGCCAGCAGCTTGGAAGTGCTCGTCTGGGGGGTGAATGAGCAGTTCTTC.

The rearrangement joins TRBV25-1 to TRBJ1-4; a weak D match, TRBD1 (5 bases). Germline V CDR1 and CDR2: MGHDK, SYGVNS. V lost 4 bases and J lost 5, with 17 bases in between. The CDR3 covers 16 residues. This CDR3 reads CASSALGEGWNEKLFF. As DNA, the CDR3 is TGTGCCAGCAGTGCCCTAGGAGAGGGGTGGAATGAAAAACTGTTTTTT. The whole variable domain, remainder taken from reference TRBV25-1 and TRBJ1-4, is EADIYQTPRYLVIGTGKKITLECSQTMGHDKMYWYQQDPGMELHLIHYSYGVNSTEKGDLSSESTVSRIRTEHFPLTLESARPSHTSQYLCASSALGEGWNEKLFFGSGTQLSVL.